Listed below are T cell receptor beta chains from one sample, sequenced in a study of blood T cell repertoires in COVID-19. The protocol was immunoSEQ multiplex PCR, while the TCRdb copy is restricted to in-frame clones and leaves out a portion. The sample contains about 220,000 clones, around 86% of which appear only once. Sequences were obtained from peripheral blood. The receptors derive from a woman in her 30s who had recovered from COVID-19. The CDR3 runs from the conserved cysteine through the conserved F or W. D genes are given only for firm matches. A row's size may be missing; if present it is once, few, many or a size class.

clone_size j_call v_call d_call cdr3_aa cdr3_nt
. TRBJ2-3 TRBV4-1 TRBD2 CASSQGGLAASTDTQYF TGCGCCAGCAGCCAGGGAGGACTAGCAGCTAGCACAGATACGCAGTATTTT
. TRBJ2-7 TRBV6-5 . CASSYSYSSYEQYF TGTGCCAGCAGTTACTCTTACAGTTCCTACGAGCAGTACTTC
. TRBJ2-3 TRBV5-1 TRBD1 CASSKDRASTDTQYF TGCGCCAGCAGCAAGGACAGGGCGAGCACAGATACGCAGTATTTT
. TRBJ2-1 TRBV7-2 TRBD2 CASSPSGGRNEQFF TGTGCCAGCAGCCCGAGCGGGGGTCGGAATGAGCAGTTCTTC
. TRBJ2-3 TRBV27 TRBD2 CASSRGGALDTQYF TGTGCCAGCAGCCGCGGGGGGGCCTTAGATACGCAGTATTTT
. TRBJ1-2 TRBV5-6 TRBD1 CASSLVTGGNYGYTF TGTGCCAGCAGCTTGGTCACAGGGGGAAACTATGGCTACACCTTC
. TRBJ2-5 TRBV6-1 . CASSEQDTWPWETQYF TGTGCCAGCAGTGAACAGGACACTTGGCCCTGGGAGACCCAGTACTTC
. TRBJ2-7 TRBV7-6 TRBD1 CASSLETGGYEQYF TGTGCCAGCAGCTTAGAGACAGGGGGGTACGAGCAGTACTTC
. TRBJ2-1 TRBV5-1 TRBD1 CASRQGAPDNEQFF TGCGCCAGCCGACAGGGGGCGCCGGACAATGAGCAGTTCTTC
. TRBJ2-5 TRBV13 TRBD1 CASSKDRGAGETQYF TGTGCCAGCAGCAAAGACAGGGGGGCAGGAGAGACCCAGTACTTC
. TRBJ2-7 TRBV7-3 TRBD2 CASSLRKVAGLLPVLATYEQYF TGTGCCAGCAGCTTAAGGAAGGTGGCGGGACTACTACCTGTCCTCGCCACCTACGAGCAGTACTTC
. TRBJ2-3 TRBV3-1/TRBV3-2 TRBD2 CASSQYEAGGPRDTQYF TGTGCCAGCAGCCAATACGAAGCGGGGGGGCCGAGAGATACGCAGTATTTT
. TRBJ1-2 TRBV25-1 . CASRGTPSWGYTF TGTGCCAGCAGAGGGACACCATCTTGGGGCTACACCTTC
. TRBJ2-7 TRBV2 TRBD2 CASSVSSGGISYEQYF TGTGCCAGCAGTGTATCTAGCGGGGGCATCTCCTACGAGCAGTACTTC
. TRBJ2-2 TRBV15 . CATSRDYPSGELFF TGTGCCACCAGCAGAGATTATCCTTCCGGGGAGCTGTTTTTT
. TRBJ1-1 TRBV7-2 . CASSSQGGNTEAFF TGTGCCAGCAGCTCCCAGGGAGGGAACACTGAAGCTTTCTTT
. TRBJ2-3 TRBV6-4 TRBD2 CASSVTGGSTDTQYF TGTGCCAGCAGTGTAACGGGGGGAAGCACAGATACGCAGTATTTT
. TRBJ2-7 TRBV4-1 TRBD1 CASSQGDSSYEQYF TGCGCCAGCAGCCAAGGGGACAGTTCCTACGAGCAGTACTTC
once TRBJ1-3 TRBV7-9 TRBD1 CASSPGTGAGNTIYF TGTGCCAGCAGCCCCGGGACAGGGGCTGGAAACACCATATATTTT
few TRBJ2-1 TRBV11-2 TRBD2 CASSLGSAGGYNEQFF TGTGCCAGCAGCTTAGGGTCAGCGGGGGGCTACAATGAGCAGTTCTTC
. TRBJ2-5 TRBV5-6 TRBD2 CASSFGLAGETQYF TGTGCCAGCAGCTTCGGCCTAGCGGGGGAGACCCAGTACTTC
few TRBJ1-6 TRBV6-5 . CASGRTNNSPLHF TGTGCCAGCGGGCGCACGAATAATTCACCCCTCCACTTT
. TRBJ1-2 TRBV10-3 . CAIRDQTGLTYGYTF TGTGCCATCAGGGACCAGACAGGACTGACGTATGGCTACACCTTC
. TRBJ2-7 TRBV18 TRBD1 CASSPRQGGNLEQYF TGTGCCAGCTCACCCCGACAGGGGGGAAATTTAGAGCAGTACTTC
. TRBJ1-1 TRBV30 TRBD1 CAITGAHTEAFF TGTGCCATAACAGGGGCGCACACTGAAGCTTTCTTT
. TRBJ2-7 TRBV6-5 TRBD1 CASSYRWDSSYEQYF TGTGCCAGCAGTTACCGGTGGGACAGCTCCTACGAGCAGTACTTC
. TRBJ1-2 TRBV19 TRBD1 CASGLGGQWKDYGYTF TGTGCCAGTGGGCTTGGGGGACAGTGGAAGGACTATGGCTACACCTTC
. TRBJ1-2 TRBV5-4 . CASSLGGVRNYGYTF TGTGCCAGCAGCTTGGGGGGAGTCAGGAACTATGGCTACACCTTC
few TRBJ1-4 TRBV2 . CASSEVPAGKLFF TGTGCCAGCAGTGAAGTCCCCGCAGGAAAACTGTTTTTT
. TRBJ1-2 TRBV2 . CASSERTWGGYGYTF TGTGCCAGCAGTGAAAGGACGTGGGGGGGATATGGCTACACCTTC
. TRBJ1-1 TRBV5-4 TRBD1 CASSWTGDTEAFF TGTGCCAGCAGCTGGACAGGGGACACTGAAGCTTTCTTT
once TRBJ2-1 TRBV25-1 TRBD2 CASSDRGEEQFF TGTGCCAGCAGTGATCGGGGGGAGGAGCAGTTCTTC
. TRBJ2-1 TRBV9 . CASSVVEISNEQFF TGTGCCAGCAGCGTAGTGGAGATCAGCAATGAGCAGTTCTTC
. TRBJ2-7 TRBV6-2/TRBV6-3 . CASSPGVSEQYF TGTGCCAGCAGTCCAGGGGTTTCCGAGCAGTACTTC
. TRBJ2-2 TRBV5-1 . CASTLTTNTGELFF TGCGCCAGCACACTCACGACGAACACCGGGGAGCTGTTTTTT
. TRBJ1-4 TRBV30 TRBD1 CAWSLKTGLNEKLFF TGTGCCTGGAGTTTGAAGACAGGGTTAAATGAAAAACTGTTTTTT
. TRBJ2-1 TRBV11-3 . CASSSGTNEQFF TGTGCCAGCAGTTCCGGGACTAATGAGCAGTTCTTC
. TRBJ1-2 TRBV7-2 . CASSPGRNSNYGYTF TGTGCCAGCAGCCCGGGAAGGAATTCTAACTATGGCTACACCTTC
. TRBJ2-7 TRBV29-1 . CSVEEGGESYEQYF TGCAGCGTTGAAGAAGGGGGGGAGTCCTACGAGCAGTACTTC
. TRBJ2-7 TRBV11-2 . CASSLRRGFSYEQYF TGTGCCAGCAGCTTACGGCGGGGCTTCTCCTACGAGCAGTACTTC
. TRBJ1-2 TRBV6-5 . CASSSAGQGGNGYTF TGTGCCAGCAGTTCCGCGGGCCAAGGAGGGAATGGCTACACCTTC
once TRBJ2-1 TRBV11-3 TRBD1 CASSRRDSYNEQFF TGTGCCAGCAGCCGCCGGGACAGCTACAATGAGCAGTTCTTC
few TRBJ2-2 TRBV5-4 . CASEGQNTGELFF TGTGCCAGCGAGGGACAGAACACCGGGGAGCTGTTTTTT
once TRBJ2-3 TRBV14 TRBD2 CASSRLTQQTSGLDVTDTQYF TGTGCCAGCAGCCGCTTAACTCAGCAGACTAGCGGACTTGATGTCACAGATACGCAGTATTTT
. TRBJ1-5 TRBV5-6 TRBD1 CASSLGQGVRSNQPQHF TGTGCCAGCAGCTTGGGACAGGGGGTTAGGAGCAATCAGCCCCAGCATTTT
. TRBJ1-1 TRBV4-1 . CASSHRTARTPEAFF TGCGCCAGCAGCCACCGCACGGCGAGGACTCCTGAAGCTTTCTTT
. TRBJ2-2 TRBV15 . CATSVSGLRTGELFF TGTGCCACCAGCGTCAGTGGACTACGCACCGGGGAGCTGTTTTTT
. TRBJ2-3 TRBV5-1 . CASSANPSGRGAPDTQYF TGCGCCAGCAGCGCGAACCCTAGCGGACGGGGGGCACCAGATACGCAGTATTTT
. TRBJ2-5 TRBV7-9 TRBD1 CASSFRDREQETQYF TGTGCCAGCAGCTTCCGGGACAGGGAACAAGAGACCCAGTACTTC
. TRBJ2-3 TRBV18 . CASSPPRTSGVGVDTQYF TGTGCCAGCTCACCACCCCGTACCTCCGGAGTCGGGGTGGATACGCAGTATTTT
. TRBJ2-1 TRBV6-5 . CASTPPPGDEQFF TGTGCCAGCACCCCGCCTCCCGGGGATGAGCAGTTCTTC
once TRBJ2-1 TRBV6-5 TRBD1 CASSYLAGGFNEQFF TGTGCCAGCAGTTATTTGGCAGGGGGCTTCAATGAGCAGTTCTTC
. TRBJ2-2 TRBV6-5 . CASSYSGNTGELFF TGTGCCAGCAGTTACTCGGGCAACACCGGGGAGCTGTTTTTT
. TRBJ2-2 TRBV4-1 . CASSQAKGSGELFF TGCGCCAGCAGCCAAGCTAAGGGGTCCGGGGAGCTGTTTTTT